These T cell receptor beta chains were read from a single sample in a study of regulatory T cells in long-lasting Graves disease. One entry per CDR3 protein, called by TCRdb with MiXCR from the multiplex PCR reads. The table records about 620,000 distinct CDR3 sequences, 16% of them present only once. The same sample was also used in a study of T cells in Graves' hyperthyroidism and ophthalmopathy.

The material sequenced was peripheral blood mononuclear cells (PBMCs), taken at new diagnosis, from a patient treated with antithyroid drugs. These receptors originate from a woman in her thirties with Graves disease. CDR3s include the opening cysteine and the closing phenylalanine or tryptophan. A D gene is named only where the DNA matches it firmly. Size is omitted from some rows. Given values are once, few, many or a class for expanded clones.

TRBV7-8	15	TRBJ2-7	-	many	TGTGCCAGCAGCTTACTGCGCAGGGGCGGGGACGAGCAGTACTTC	CASSLLRRGGDEQYF
TRBV12-3/TRBV12-4	15	TRBJ1-5	-	many	TGTGCCAGCAGTTCGGGCACCCATCGCAATCAGCCCCAGCATTTT	CASSSGTHRNQPQHF
TRBV28	15	TRBJ2-1	TRBD2	-	TGTGCCAGCAGCGTGACTAGCGGGAGGGTTTATGAGCAGTTCTTC	CASSVTSGRVYEQFF
TRBV7-9	13	TRBJ1-2	-	many	TGTGCCAGCAACGAGGGGGGGGCCCTTGGCTACACCTTC	CASNEGGALGYTF
TRBV28	13	TRBJ1-2	-	many	TGTGCCAGCAGTAGACCCCAGACGAGTGGCTACACCTTC	CASSRPQTSGYTF
TRBV28	13	TRBJ2-1	TRBD2	few	TGTGCCAGCAGTTCCCTAGCGGCCAATGAGCAGTTCTTC	CASSSLAANEQFF
TRBV20-1	13	TRBJ1-1	-	many	TGCAGTGCCCCAGACAGGATCAACACTGAAGCTTTCTTT	CSAPDRINTEAFF
TRBV7-2	13	TRBJ1-1	-	many	TGTGCCACCACCGTGATCGTTAACACTGAAGCTTTCTTT	CATTVIVNTEAFF
TRBV12-3/TRBV12-4	13	TRBJ1-1	-	many	TGTGCCAGCAGTTTAGTCAGGGCCACTGAAGCTTTCTTT	CASSLVRATEAFF
TRBV20-1	12	TRBJ1-5	-	few	TGCAGTGCTTACAGGGCGAATCAGCCCCAGCATTTT	CSAYRANQPQHF
TRBV30	15	TRBJ1-5	-	-	TGTGCCTGGAGTATCGCCGGGGCTAGCAATCAGCCCCAGCATTTT	CAWSIAGASNQPQHF
TRBV28	16	TRBJ2-3	TRBD1	many	TGTGCCAGCAGCCAGACAGGGCTAACTAGCACAGATACGCAGTATTTT	CASSQTGLTSTDTQYF
TRBV19	13	TRBJ1-5	-	-	TGTGCCAGTAGTCGGGGGTGGGATCAGCCCCAGCATTTT	CASSRGWDQPQHF
TRBV7-3	19	TRBJ2-1	-	once	TGTGCCAGCAGCCATAGCGGAGCTTCCGGCTGGGGGGACTACAATGAGCAGTTCTTC	CASSHSGASGWGDYNEQFF
TRBV28	16	TRBJ2-1	-	many	TGTGCCAGCGCTGGGGAGAGTGCAACTTCCTACAATGAGCAGTTCTTC	CASAGESATSYNEQFF
TRBV27	12	TRBJ1-1	-	many	TGTGCCAGCAGCAACAGGTTCCTCGAAGCTTTCTTT	CASSNRFLEAFF
TRBV10-3	13	TRBJ2-7	-	few	TGTGCCTCAGCGGGACAGGACTTCTACGAGCAGTACTTC	CASAGQDFYEQYF
TRBV29-1	12	TRBJ2-7	-	many	TGCAGCGCCGGGACGGTGACGGGGGAGCAGTACTTC	CSAGTVTGEQYF
TRBV12-3/TRBV12-4	14	TRBJ2-7	TRBD1	-	TGTGCCAGCAGTAGGACAGGCAGGACCTACGAGCAGTACTTC	CASSRTGRTYEQYF
TRBV27	13	TRBJ2-1	TRBD2	-	TGTGCCAGTACTAGCGGAGCCTACAATGAGCAGTTCTTC	CASTSGAYNEQFF
TRBV6-2/TRBV6-3	15	TRBJ2-1	-	many	TGTGCCAGCAGTTCCCCCCAGCGGCCAGACAATGAGCAGTTCTTC	CASSSPQRPDNEQFF
TRBV7-2	14	TRBJ1-2	TRBD1	-	TGTGCCAGCAGCCCGGGACAGGGTCATCGTGGCTACACCTTC	CASSPGQGHRGYTF
TRBV24-1	12	TRBJ1-1	-	many	TGTGCCACCAGTGATGTAGGCACTGAAGCTTTCTTT	CATSDVGTEAFF
TRBV10-3	13	TRBJ1-1	TRBD1	few	TGTGCCATCAGAGAGGGGGCGAACACTGAAGCTTTCTTT	CAIREGANTEAFF
TRBV28	14	TRBJ2-1	TRBD1	many	TGTGCCAGCAGACTCGGGACAGCTTACAATGAGCAGTTCTTC	CASRLGTAYNEQFF
TRBV12-3/TRBV12-4	14	TRBJ2-5	TRBD2	many	TGTGCCAGCAGTTTGCATGGGGGGGGAGAGACCCAGTACTTC	CASSLHGGGETQYF
TRBV9	14	TRBJ2-2	-	-	TGTGCCAGCAGCGCCGGGTCCCGTATCGGGGAGCTGTTTTTT	CASSAGSRIGELFF
TRBV2	13	TRBJ1-1	-	many	TGTGCCAGCAGTGAACGGGGGGACACTGAAGCTTTCTTT	CASSERGDTEAFF
TRBV5-1	16	TRBJ2-2	TRBD2	-	TGCGCCAGCAGCGAACGCAGCGGGAGGGCCGCCGGGGAGCTGTTTTTT	CASSERSGRAAGELFF
TRBV11-2	15	TRBJ2-5	TRBD1	-	TGTGCCAGCAGTTTCTCGACAGGGTGGCAAGAGACCCAGTACTTC	CASSFSTGWQETQYF
TRBV5-1	14	TRBJ2-1	-	many	TGCGCCAGCAGCTTGGCCCCAGGCACCAAGGAGCAGTTCTTC	CASSLAPGTKEQFF
TRBV5-5	16	TRBJ2-7	-	few	TGTGCCAGCAGCTTGGCGGCGGGGGCGATCTCCTACGAGCAGTACTTC	CASSLAAGAISYEQYF
TRBV5-4	16	TRBJ1-2	TRBD1	few	TGTGCCAGCAGCCCGACGGGGGGACAGGGGGCGAGTGGCTACACCTTC	CASSPTGGQGASGYTF
TRBV6-1	13	TRBJ1-3	TRBD1	many	TGTGCCACCCAGGGGGTTCAGGGAAACACCATATATTTT	CATQGVQGNTIYF
TRBV5-1	15	TRBJ2-1	-	-	TGCGCCAGCAGCTTGGGGAGTCCCAGGGTCCATGAGCAGTTCTTC	CASSLGSPRVHEQFF
TRBV10-3	13	TRBJ1-1	-	-	TGTGCCATCAGTTGGGACCCGAACACTGAAGCTTTCTTT	CAISWDPNTEAFF
TRBV2	14	TRBJ2-7	-	-	TGTGCCAGCTGCCCGGGCGGGATGGGGTACGAGCAGTACTTC	CASCPGGMGYEQYF
TRBV6-2/TRBV6-3	12	TRBJ2-2	-	once	TGTGCCACTCTCTCAGGGTCCGGGGAGCTGTTTTTT	CATLSGSGELFF
TRBV25-1	16	TRBJ2-3	-	few	TGTGCCAGCAGTGGGACATCAGGGGATCGGGGGGATACGCAGTATTTT	CASSGTSGDRGDTQYF
TRBV12-3/TRBV12-4	16	TRBJ1-4	-	many	TGTGCCAGCAGTTGGCATTACGGAGCAACTAATGAAAAACTGTTTTTT	CASSWHYGATNEKLFF
TRBV4-1	14	TRBJ1-4	-	few	TGCGCCAGCAGCTTAACAGGTTTCGTGGAAAAACTGTTTTTT	CASSLTGFVEKLFF
TRBV11-2	15	TRBJ1-2	-	many	TGTGCCAGCAGCCCTACCAAGATGGATTCCTATGGCTACACCTTC	CASSPTKMDSYGYTF
TRBV6-1	15	TRBJ1-1	-	many	TGTGCCAGCAGTGAAGTAATCCTAATCCCCACTGAAGCTTTCTTT	CASSEVILIPTEAFF
TRBV27	13	TRBJ1-2	-	many	TGCGCCAGCAGCTTGGGGGTGGACTATGGCTACACCTTC	CASSLGVDYGYTF
TRBV2	14	TRBJ1-3	-	many	TGTGCCAGCCACAGGGCCGGCTCTGGAAACACCATATATTTT	CASHRAGSGNTIYF
TRBV9	13	TRBJ2-5	-	many	TGTGCCAGCAGCGTATGGGCGGAAGAGACCCAGTACTTC	CASSVWAEETQYF
TRBV27	16	TRBJ1-1	-	many	TGTGCCAGCCGACCGTGGGAGGCCGGGTCGAACACTGAAGCTTTCTTT	CASRPWEAGSNTEAFF
TRBV5-1	16	TRBJ2-1	TRBD2	few	TGCGCCAGCAGCTTGGCCCTAGCGGGAGGTGGGGATGAGCAGTTCTTC	CASSLALAGGGDEQFF
TRBV12-3/TRBV12-4	18	TRBJ2-6	-	-	TGTGCCAGCAGTTTCAGGGGCGCCGTTTACTCTGGGGCCAACGTCCTGACTTTC	CASSFRGAVYSGANVLTF
TRBV3-1	13	TRBJ1-3	-	few	TGTGCCAGCAGCCCGACAGGTTTCACGGCCATATATTTT	CASSPTGFTAIYF
TRBV12-3/TRBV12-4	15	TRBJ1-2	TRBD1	-	TGTGCCAGCAGTTCAGAGGGACAGTTCTATCATGGCTACACCTTC	CASSSEGQFYHGYTF
TRBV19	14	TRBJ2-2	-	few	TGTGCCAGTAGTACCGGACAGTCGGGCGGGGAGCTGTTTTTT	CASSTGQSGGELFF